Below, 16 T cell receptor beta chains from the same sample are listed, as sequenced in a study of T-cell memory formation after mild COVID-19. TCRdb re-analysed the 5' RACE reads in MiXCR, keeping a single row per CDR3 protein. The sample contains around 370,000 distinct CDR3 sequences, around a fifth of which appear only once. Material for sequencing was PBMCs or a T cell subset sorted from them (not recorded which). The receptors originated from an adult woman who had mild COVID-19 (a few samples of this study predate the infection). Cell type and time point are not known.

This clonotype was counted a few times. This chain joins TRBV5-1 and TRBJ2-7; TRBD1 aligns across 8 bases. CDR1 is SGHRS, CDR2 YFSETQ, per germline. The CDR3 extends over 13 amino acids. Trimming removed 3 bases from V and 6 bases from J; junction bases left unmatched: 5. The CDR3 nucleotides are TGCGCCAGCAGCTCAGGACAGGGAGGCGAGCAGTACTTC. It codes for CASSSGQGGEQYF.

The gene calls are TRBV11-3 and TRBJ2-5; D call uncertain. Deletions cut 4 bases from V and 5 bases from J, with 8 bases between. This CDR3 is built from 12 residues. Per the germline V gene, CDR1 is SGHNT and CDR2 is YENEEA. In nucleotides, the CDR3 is TGTGCCAGCAGCTGGGGAATGGAGACCCAGTACTTC. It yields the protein CASSWGMETQYF.

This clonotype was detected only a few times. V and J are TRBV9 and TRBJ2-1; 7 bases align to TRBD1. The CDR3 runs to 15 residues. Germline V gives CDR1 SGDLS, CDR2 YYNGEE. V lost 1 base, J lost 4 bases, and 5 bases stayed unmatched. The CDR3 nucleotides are TGTGCCAGCAGCGTACCGGGACAGACGTACAATGAGCAGTTCTTC. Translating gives CASSVPGQTYNEQFF.

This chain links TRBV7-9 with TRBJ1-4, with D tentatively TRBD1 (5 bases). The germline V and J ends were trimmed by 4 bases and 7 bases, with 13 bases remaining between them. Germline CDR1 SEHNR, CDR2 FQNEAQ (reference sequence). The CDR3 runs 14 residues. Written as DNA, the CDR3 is TGTGCCAGCAGCTCGCGGCAGGGTACTGAAAAACTGTTTTTT. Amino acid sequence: CASSSRQGTEKLFF.

CDR3 coding DNA: TGCAGCGTCAGAAGCAGGGGCAGGGACAATGAAAAACTGTTTTTT. Translated: CSVRSRGRDNEKLFF. The rearrangement joins TRBV29-1 to TRBJ1-4, with D tentatively TRBD1 (6 bases). V was cut by 6 bases and J by 5 bases, with 19 bases left in between. CDR3 size: 15 residues. Germline V gene sequence: CDR1 SQVTM, CDR2 ANQGSEA.

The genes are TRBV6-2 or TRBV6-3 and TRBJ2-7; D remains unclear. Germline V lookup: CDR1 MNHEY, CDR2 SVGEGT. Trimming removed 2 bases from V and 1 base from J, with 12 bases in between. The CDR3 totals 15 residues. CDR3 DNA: TGTGCCAGCAGTTACGCGGTACACACATCCTACGAGCAGTACTTC. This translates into CASSYAVHTSYEQYF.

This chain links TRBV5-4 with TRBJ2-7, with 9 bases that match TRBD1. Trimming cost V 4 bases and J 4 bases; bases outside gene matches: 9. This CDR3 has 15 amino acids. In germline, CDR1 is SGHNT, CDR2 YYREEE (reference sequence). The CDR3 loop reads CASSKGQGSWYEQYF. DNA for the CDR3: TGTGCCAGCAGCAAGGGACAGGGATCATGGTACGAGCAGTACTTC.

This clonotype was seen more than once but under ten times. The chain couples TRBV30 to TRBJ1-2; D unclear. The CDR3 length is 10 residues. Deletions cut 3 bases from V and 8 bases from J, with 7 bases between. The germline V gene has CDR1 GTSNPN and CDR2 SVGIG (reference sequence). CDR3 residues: CAWRSGGYTF. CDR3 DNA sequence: TGTGCCTGGAGAAGTGGGGGCTACACCTTC.

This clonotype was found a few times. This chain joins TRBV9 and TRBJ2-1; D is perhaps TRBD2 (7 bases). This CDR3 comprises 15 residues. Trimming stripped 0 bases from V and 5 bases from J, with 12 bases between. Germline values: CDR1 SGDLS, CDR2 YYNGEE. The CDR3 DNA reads TGTGCCAGCAGCGTAGTGGGGGGGCCAAACAATGAGCAGTTCTTC. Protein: CASSVVGGPNNEQFF. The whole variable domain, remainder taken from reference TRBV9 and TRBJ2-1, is DSGVTQTPKHLITATGQRVTLRCSPRSGDLSVYWYQQSLDQGLQFLIQYYNGEERAKGNILERFSAQQFPDLHSELNLSSLELGDSALYFCASSVVGGPNNEQFFGPGTRLTVL.

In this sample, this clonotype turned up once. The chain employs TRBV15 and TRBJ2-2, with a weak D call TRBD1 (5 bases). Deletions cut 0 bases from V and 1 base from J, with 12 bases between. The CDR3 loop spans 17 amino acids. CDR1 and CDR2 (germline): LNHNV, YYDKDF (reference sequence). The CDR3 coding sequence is TGTGCCACCAGCAGAGATTGGACATGGGGGAACACCGGGGAGCTGTTTTTT. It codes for CATSRDWTWGNTGELFF.

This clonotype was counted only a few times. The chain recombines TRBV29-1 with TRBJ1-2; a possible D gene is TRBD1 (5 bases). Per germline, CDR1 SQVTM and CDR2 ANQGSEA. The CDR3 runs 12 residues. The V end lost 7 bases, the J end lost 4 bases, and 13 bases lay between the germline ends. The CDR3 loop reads CSAGTEIYGYTF. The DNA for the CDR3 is TGCAGCGCCGGGACGGAGATCTATGGCTACACCTTC.

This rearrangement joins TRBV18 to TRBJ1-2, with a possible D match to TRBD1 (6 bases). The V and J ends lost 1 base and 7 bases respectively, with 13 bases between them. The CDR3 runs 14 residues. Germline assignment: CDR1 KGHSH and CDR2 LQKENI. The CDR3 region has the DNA TGTGCCAGCTCACCACTGCCAGGGGAGCGTGGCTACACCTTC. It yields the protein CASSPLPGERGYTF.

CDR3 protein: CASSGGHEQFF. The DNA of the CDR3 is TGTGCCAGCAGCGGTGGCCATGAGCAGTTCTTC. V usage is TRBV9 and J usage is TRBJ2-1; D is unclear. CDR3 length: 11 residues. The germline gives CDR1 SGDLS, CDR2 YYNGEE. Trimming pared 3 bases from V and 8 bases from J, leaving 6 bases between. The whole variable domain, filled in from reference TRBV9 and TRBJ2-1, reads DSGVTQTPKHLITATGQRVTLRCSPRSGDLSVYWYQQSLDQGLQFLIQYYNGEERAKGNILERFSAQQFPDLHSELNLSSLELGDSALYFCASSGGHEQFFGPGTRLTVL.

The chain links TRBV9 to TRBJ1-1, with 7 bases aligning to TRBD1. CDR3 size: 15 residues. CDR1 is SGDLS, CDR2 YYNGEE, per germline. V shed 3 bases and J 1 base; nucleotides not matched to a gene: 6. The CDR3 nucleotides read TGTGCCAGCAGCGCAACAGGGGACTCGAACACTGAAGCTTTCTTT. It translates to CASSATGDSNTEAFF.

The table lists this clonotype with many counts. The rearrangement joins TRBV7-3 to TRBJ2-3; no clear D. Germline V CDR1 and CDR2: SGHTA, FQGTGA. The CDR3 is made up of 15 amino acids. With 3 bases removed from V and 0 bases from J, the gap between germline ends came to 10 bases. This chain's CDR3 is CASSFLGSSTDTQYF. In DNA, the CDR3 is TGTGCCAGCAGCTTTTTGGGGTCTAGCACAGATACGCAGTATTTT. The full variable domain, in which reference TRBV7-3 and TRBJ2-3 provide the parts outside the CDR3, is GAGVSQTPSNKVTEKGKYVELRCDPISGHTALYWYRQSLGQGPEFLIYFQGTGAADDSGLPNDRFFAVRPEGSVSTLKIQRTERGDSAVYLCASSFLGSSTDTQYFGPGTRLTVL.

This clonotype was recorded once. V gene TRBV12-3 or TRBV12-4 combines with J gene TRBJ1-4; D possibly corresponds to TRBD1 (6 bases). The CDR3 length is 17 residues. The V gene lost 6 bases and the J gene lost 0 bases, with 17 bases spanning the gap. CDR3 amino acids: CASSPRGGFATNEKLFF. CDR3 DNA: TGTGCCAGCAGCCCTAGGGGGGGTTTTGCAACTAATGAAAAACTGTTTTTT.